These 5 T cell receptor beta chains came from one sample sequenced in a study of blood T cell repertoires in COVID-19. Assay: immunoSEQ multiplex PCR; the TCRdb copy retains only in-frame clones and omits some. The sample includes hundreds of thousands of clones, roughly 89% of them seen just once. Input material: PBMCs or T cells enriched from blood (not recorded which). These receptors all stem from a woman aged 50 to 60 who had recovered from COVID-19.

This clone has more than one count but fewer than ten. The chain combines TRBV11-2 with TRBJ1-4, with 7 bases matching TRBD1. J was trimmed by 4 bases and V by 2 bases; bases with no gene match: 7. The CDR3 has 16 residues. Germline V lookup: CDR1 SGHAT, CDR2 FQNNGV. CDR3 coding DNA: TGTGCCAGCAGCTTACAGGGGGTGGGGGTTAATGAAAAACTGTTTTTT. It encodes CASSLQGVGVNEKLFF.

This clone was seen a handful of times. This chain uses TRBV6-5 with TRBJ1-1; D unresolved. The CDR3 contains 15 residues. V lost 5 bases and J 7 bases, leaving 20 bases between the germline ends. Germline loops: CDR1 MNHEY, CDR2 SVGAGI. The CDR3 DNA reads as TGTGCCAGCAGTCCCCGAGTCGAGGTACCGGATGAAGCTTTCTTT. It translates to CASSPRVEVPDEAFF.

J is TRBJ2-5 and V is TRBV5-6; D is perhaps TRBD1 (6 bases). Trimming removed 2 bases from V and 4 bases from J, with 12 bases in between. This CDR3 has 14 amino acids. The germline V gene encodes CDR1 SGHDT and CDR2 YYEEEE. The CDR3 nucleotides read TGTGCCAGCAGCTTTAGGTCAGGGGTAGAGACCCAGTACTTC. Protein product: CASSFRSGVETQYF.

This chain uses TRBV14 with TRBJ1-2; D gene uncertain. The germline CDR1 and CDR2 sequences are SGHDN and FVKESK. The V end lost 3 bases, the J end lost 7 bases, and 9 bases lay between the germline ends. There are 12 residues in the CDR3. The CDR3 protein is CASSQASSGYTF. The CDR3 DNA sequence: TGTGCCAGCAGCCAGGCCTCATCTGGCTACACCTTC.

J is TRBJ1-5 and V is TRBV6-5; perhaps TRBD1 as D (6 bases). Germline assignment: CDR1 MNHEY and CDR2 SVGAGI. The ends were cut back, 7 bases at V and 7 bases at J, with 14 bases in the middle. The CDR3 totals 13 residues. CDR3 sequence reads: CASIWGQGQPQHF. The CDR3 DNA is TGTGCCAGCATCTGGGGGCAAGGACAGCCCCAGCATTTT.